The 16 T cell receptor beta chains below were found in one sample sequenced in a study of radiotherapy plus CTLA-4 blockade in lung cancer. Assay used: immunoSEQ multiplex PCR; TCRdb lists only in-frame clones, some missing. This table has 35,000 to 45,000 clones, more than 80% appearing once. The sample was peripheral blood, taken from a patient treated with radiotherapy plus ipilimumab. The receptors shown here come from a human donor with non-small cell lung cancer who had stable disease on radiotherapy plus ipilimumab.

A word on this clone: The junction does not match germline at one end; this may be a read error. The chain is built from TRBV23-1 and TRBJ2-7, with 7 bases matching TRBD2. TRBV23-1 has ORF status, its function being uncertain. The CDR3 has 9 residues. In DNA form, the CDR3 reads TGCGCCAGCAGTAGCGGGAAATTCTTC. It codes for CASSSGKFF.

The chain couples TRBV9 to TRBJ2-3; no clear D. Germline lookup yields CDR1 SGDLS and CDR2 YYNGEE. V gave up 4 bases and J gave up 4 bases, with 10 bases separating them. The CDR3 sequence is 13 residues long. In DNA form, the CDR3 reads TGTGCCAGCAGCCAATCTCCGGCAGATACGCAGTATTTT. Translation gives CASSQSPADTQYF. The full variable domain, rest sourced from reference TRBV9 and TRBJ2-3, is DSGVTQTPKHLITATGQRVTLRCSPRSGDLSVYWYQQSLDQGLQFLIQYYNGEERAKGNILERFSAQQFPDLHSELNLSSLELGDSALYFCASSQSPADTQYFGPGTRLTVL.

The table lists this clone with a count of one. This chain connects TRBV20-1 to TRBJ1-2; no clear D. V was trimmed by 3 bases and J by 13 bases, leaving 12 bases between them. This CDR3 contains 10 residues. Germline assignment: CDR1 DFQATT and CDR2 SNEGSKA (reference sequence). Here the CDR3 DNA reads TGCAGTGCTAGTGAGTCTCTTGCCACCTTC. Translating it yields CSASESLATF.

V gene TRBV4-3 combines with J gene TRBJ2-7; 10 bases are shared with TRBD2. The CDR3 loop spans 16 amino acids. V lost 2 bases, J lost 1 base, and 5 bases stayed unmatched. Germline lookup yields CDR1 LGHNA and CDR2 YSLEER. As DNA, the CDR3 is TGCGCCAGCAGCCAACAGCGGGAGGGAGAGTCCTACGAGCAGTACTTC. It is translated as CASSQQREGESYEQYF.

The chain carries TRBV19 and TRBJ2-6, with D perhaps TRBD2 (6 bases). The CDR3 length is 18 residues. The germline V gene encodes CDR1 LNHDA and CDR2 SQIVND (reference sequence). Between the trimmed V and J ends, which lost 4 bases and 0 bases, there was a span of 16 bases. The chain's CDR3 is CASSTTRLVGSGANVLTF. The CDR3 DNA reads as TGTGCCAGTAGTACCACCCGACTAGTGGGCTCTGGGGCCAACGTCCTGACTTTC.

This clone was recorded a few times. The V and J genes are TRBV4-1 and TRBJ1-5, with D uncertain. V was shortened by 0 bases and J by 0 bases, with 12 bases between the two germline ends. Germline CDR1 reads MGHRA; CDR2 reads YSYEKL. CDR3 length equals 17 residues. The CDR3 reads CASSQDLLPVSNQPQHF. The CDR3 DNA sequence: TGCGCCAGCAGCCAAGATTTATTGCCAGTTAGCAATCAGCCCCAGCATTTT.

The rearrangement uses TRBV6-5 and TRBJ2-7; 10 positions agree with TRBD2. V gave up 7 bases and J gave up 3 bases; unmatched junction bases: 9. CDR3 size: 15 residues. Germline V gives CDR1 MNHEY, CDR2 SVGAGI. The CDR3 is CASTKTSGVHYEQYF. The CDR3, as DNA: TGTGCCAGCACCAAAACTAGCGGGGTACACTACGAGCAGTACTTC.

The chain uses TRBV28 and TRBJ2-1; 7 bases map to TRBD1. The V and J ends lost 7 bases and 9 bases, in that order; junction bases with no gene match: 12. The CDR3 sequence is 14 residues long. Germline CDR1 reads MDHEN; CDR2 reads SYDVKM. The CDR3 nucleotides read TGTGCCAGCAACAATGGGAAGGGGGCGCTTGAGCAGTTCTTC. Its translation: CASNNGKGALEQFF.

The chain combines TRBV27 with TRBJ2-7; no clear D gene. Germline values: CDR1 MNHEY, CDR2 SMNVEV (reference sequence). The CDR3 length is 13 residues. V lost 4 bases, J lost 1 base, and 8 bases lay in between. The CDR3 nucleotides are TGTGCCAGCAGTTACTCAAGATCCTACGAGCAGTACTTC. Translation gives CASSYSRSYEQYF.

The CDR3 sequence is CASSIPGLTGGEQFF. The CDR3 bases are TGTGCCAGCAGTATACCGGGACTAACAGGCGGTGAGCAGTTCTTC. The V call is TRBV27, the J call TRBJ2-1; 7 bases agree with TRBD2. Germline V CDR1 and CDR2: MNHEY, SMNVEV (reference sequence). The CDR3 length is 15 residues. Trimming removed 5 bases from V and 9 bases from J; junction bases left unmatched: 13.

J is TRBJ2-5 and V is TRBV30; D might be TRBD2 (6 bases). Germline CDR1 and CDR2: GTSNPN and SVGIG (reference sequence). This CDR3 region has 14 residues. Trimming removed 3 bases from V and 1 base from J, with 12 bases in between. CDR3: CAWRMAGSQETQYF. CDR3 bases: TGTGCCTGGAGGATGGCGGGGTCCCAAGAGACCCAGTACTTC.

With regard to this clone: Other DNA sequences in this sample translate to the same CDR3. J is TRBJ1-2 and V is TRBV5-4, with TRBD1 matching 7 bases. The CDR3 consists of 16 residues. V lost 8 bases to trimming and J lost 1 base; unmatched junction nucleotides: 14. The germline V gene has CDR1 SGHNT and CDR2 YYREEE (reference sequence). CDR3 nucleotide sequence: TGTGCCAGTAAGACAGGGAGCATTTTCGTTAACTATGGCTACACCTTC. Residues: CASKTGSIFVNYGYTF.

The rearrangement joins TRBV19 to TRBJ2-5; 7 bases align to TRBD2. The CDR3 length is 13 residues. Germline CDR1 and CDR2: LNHDA and SQIVND (reference sequence). The ends lost 3 bases at V and 4 bases at J; junction bases unmatched: 2. The CDR3, as DNA: TGTGCCAGTAGTATGACGGGGGGAGAGACCCAGTACTTC. Protein sequence: CASSMTGGETQYF.

This clone came up a few times. The genes are TRBV27 and TRBJ2-5, with TRBD1 identical over 7 bases. The germline gives CDR1 MNHEY, CDR2 SMNVEV (reference sequence). Unmatched junction bases numbered 9, after V lost 8 bases and J lost 0 bases. CDR3 length equals 15 residues. The CDR3: CASRHAGTDQETQYF. DNA of the CDR3: TGTGCCAGCCGTCACGCCGGGACAGACCAAGAGACCCAGTACTTC.

Remarks on this clone: Its ends do not fully match the called genes, so a read error is possible. The CDR3 is CKMGGASGRSATYEQYF. In nucleotides, the CDR3 is TGCAAAATGGGGGGGGCTAGCGGGAGGTCAGCCACTTACGAGCAGTACTTC. The chain uses TRBV7-8 and TRBJ2-5; the match to TRBD2 covers 11 bases. The J call may be in error: the DNA end matches TRBJ2-7 better. CDR1 and CDR2 (germline): SGHVS, FQNEAQ. This CDR3 region has 17 residues.

The V gene is TRBV21-1, the J gene TRBJ2-7; TRBD2, the table's D call, was not compared with the DNA. TRBV21-1 is noted as a pseudogene. The length of the CDR3 is 19 residues. The CDR3 spells CASSKGRLAGGEYYYEQYF. DNA for the CDR3: TGTGCCAGCAGCAAAGGAAGACTAGCGGGAGGGGAGTACTACTACGAGCAGTACTTC.